These 7 T cell receptor beta chains were sequenced from one sample in a study of regulatory T cells in long-lasting Graves disease. The time point denotes: newly diagnosed GD, antithyroid drugs for less than 3 months. RNA isolated from PBMCs was used to make the TCR library. HTBI primers from iRepertoire and Arm-PCR of CDR3 regions yielded the TCR beta libraries. TCRdb analysed the multiplex PCR reads with MiXCR anew, one entry per CDR3 protein. The data contain hundreds of thousands of distinct CDR3 sequences, approximately 15% of them singletons. Another study also made use of these data, one on T cells in Graves' hyperthyroidism and ophthalmopathy.

The sequences come from peripheral blood mononuclear cells (PBMCs), collected at new diagnosis, from a patient treated with antithyroid drugs. Receptors originate from a man aged 25 to 45 with Graves disease.

The sample holds many counts of this clonotype. The chain links TRBV10-3 to TRBJ2-7, with D perhaps TRBD1 (5 bases). V lost 3 bases and J lost 5, with 17 bases in between. CDR1 and CDR2 from the germline V gene are ENHRY and SYGVKD. This CDR3 has 15 amino acids. The CDR3 DNA sequence: TGTGCCATCAGTGACAGTTCGACAGCTTCCAACGAGCAGTACTTC. The encoded protein is CAISDSSTASNEQYF.

This clonotype came up many times. The gene calls are TRBV5-1 and TRBJ2-7; 8 bases map to TRBD1. CDR1 is SGHRS, CDR2 YFSETQ, per germline. The V gene end was trimmed by 0 bases and the J gene end by 3 bases; junction bases not matched to a gene: 5. This CDR3 is built from 15 residues. The DNA for the CDR3 is TGCGCCAGCAGCTTGGCAGGACAGGGAAACTACGAGCAGTACTTC. Its translation: CASSLAGQGNYEQYF.

Ten or more counts support this clonotype. The rearrangement links TRBV12-3 or TRBV12-4 to TRBJ2-1, with TRBD2 identical over 8 bases. V lost 2 bases, J lost 5 bases, and 5 bases stayed unmatched. This CDR3 is 15 amino acids long. This CDR3 is CASSLQVAGHNEQFF. The CDR3 DNA is TGTGCCAGCAGTTTACAAGTAGCGGGGCACAATGAGCAGTTCTTC.

The sample holds one count of this clonotype. In nucleotides, the CDR3 is TGTGCCAGCCAAAGGGCAAACCAAGAGACCCAGTACTTC. It codes for CASQRANQETQYF. The J gene is TRBJ2-5, the V gene TRBV28, with no clear D. The germline V gene has CDR1 MDHEN and CDR2 SYDVKM. The ends were cut back, 8 bases at V and 0 bases at J, with 10 bases in the middle. The CDR3 totals 13 residues.

Comment on this clonotype: A single base separates this from a much larger clone, so it may be a read error. J is TRBJ2-5 and V is TRBV6-2 or TRBV6-3; tentatively, D is TRBD1 (6 bases). In germline, CDR1 is MNHEY, CDR2 SVGEGT. V lost 6 bases to trimming and J lost 7 bases, with 27 bases between them. This CDR3 contains 17 residues. CDR3 nucleotides: TGTGCCAGCAGAACTGCCGGCGGCAGGGGAGTCGGAGGGACCCAGTACTTC. Translation: CASRTAGGRGVGGTQYF.

In this sample, this clonotype turned up many times. The rearrangement links TRBV15 to TRBJ2-6; D is uncertain. CDR3 length: 18 amino acids. V shed 4 bases and J shed 2 bases, with 18 bases lying between them. Germline CDR1 LNHNV, CDR2 YYDKDF (reference sequence). In nucleotides, the CDR3 is TGTGCCACCAGCACGGAGAGATGGGGTACGACTGGGGCCAACGTCCTGACTTTC. Translation: CATSTERWGTTGANVLTF.

The rearrangement uses TRBV27 and TRBJ2-4, with D perhaps being TRBD1 or TRBD2 (5 bases each). Germline V lookup: CDR1 MNHEY, CDR2 SMNVEV (reference sequence). The CDR3 is made up of 14 amino acids. The germline V and J ends were trimmed by 0 bases and 11 bases, with 14 bases remaining between them. The CDR3 bases are TGTGCCAGCAGTTTATCCCCTGGGACCGCAGTTCAGTACTTC. Translated: CASSLSPGTAVQYF.